The 9 T cell receptor beta chains below come from one sample, sequenced in a study of immune heterogeneity within non-small cell lung tumors. Genomic DNA extracted from bulk tumor tissue served as template. A total of 600 ng was used per sample. Several widely spaced biopsies per primary tumor were taken during surgery. Patients underwent curative surgery for non-small cell lung cancer (untreated and newly diagnosed). TCR beta CDR3 was amplified by multiplex PCR using 32 V and 13 J primers. TCRdb passed the multiplex PCR reads through MiXCR, listing each CDR3 protein once. This sample has some 10,000 distinct CDR3 sequences, with under 30% found just once. Input material: lung tumor tissue. Receptor source: a woman aged 60-75 years with non-small cell lung cancer.

Relative to its sample, this clonotype is medium-sized. The chain employs TRBV15 and TRBJ2-7, with D perhaps TRBD1 (5 bases). CDR3 length: 14 residues. The V gene's germline CDR1 is LNHNV and CDR2 YYDKDF (reference sequence). V dropped 5 bases and J dropped 1 base, with 12 bases sitting between them. CDR3 protein: CATSWAAGSYEQYF. The CDR3 nucleotides are TGTGCCACCAGCTGGGCGGCAGGGTCCTACGAGCAGTACTTC.

This clonotype showed up just a few times. The rearrangement joins TRBV11-3 to TRBJ2-1; D may match TRBD1 or TRBD2 (5 bases each). The CDR3 has 14 amino acids. V lost 2 bases to trimming and J lost 2 bases, with 7 bases between them. CDR1 and CDR2 from the germline V gene are SGHNT and YENEEA. The DNA of the CDR3 is TGTGCCAGCAGCTTATCGGGACCCTACAATGAGCAGTTCTTC. Translation gives CASSLSGPYNEQFF.

This clonotype was recorded a few times. V and J are TRBV20-1 and TRBJ2-1; 10 nucleotides agree with TRBD2. Germline V gene lookup returns CDR1 DFQATT and CDR2 SNEGSKA (reference sequence). The CDR3 is 15 amino acids. V lost 6 bases and J lost 4; bases outside the gene matches: 9. The CDR3 is CSARGLARDYNEQFF. The DNA for the CDR3 is TGCAGTGCCCGGGGACTAGCGAGGGATTACAATGAGCAGTTCTTC.

This clonotype occurred a few times. This rearrangement joins TRBV28 to TRBJ1-3, with D maybe TRBD1 (5 bases). Germline V gene sequence: CDR1 MDHEN, CDR2 SYDVKM. The CDR3 extends over 17 amino acids. V gave up 4 bases and J gave up 4 bases, with 20 bases separating them. The CDR3: CASSSPRGATRGNTIYF. CDR3 nucleotide sequence: TGTGCCAGCAGTTCCCCACGGGGCGCTACGAGGGGAAACACCATATATTTT.

This clonotype was found a few times. The genes are TRBV3-1 and TRBJ1-3; D uncertain. The CDR3 has 14 residues. Between the trimmed V and J ends, which lost 6 bases and 0 bases, there was a span of 9 bases. From germline, CDR1 is LGHDT and CDR2 YNNKEL (reference sequence). Here the CDR3 reads CASSPRSSGNTIYF. Here the CDR3 DNA reads TGTGCCAGCAGTCCCAGAAGCTCTGGAAACACCATATATTTT.

V and J are TRBV6-2 or TRBV6-3 and TRBJ2-1; 7 nucleotides match TRBD2. J gave up 7 bases and V 2 bases, and 5 bases lay outside the gene matches. Germline V gives CDR1 MNHEY, CDR2 SVGEGT. The CDR3 is 14 residues long. The chain's CDR3 is CASSYGRVYNEQFF. CDR3 sequence (DNA): TGTGCCAGCAGTTACGGGAGGGTCTATAATGAGCAGTTCTTC.

This clonotype came up many times. The chain uses TRBV24-1 and TRBJ2-1; 7 bases map to TRBD2. CDR3 size: 15 residues. V trimming: 1 base; J trimming: 8 bases; junction bases outside the gene matches: 7. The germline V gene encodes CDR1 KGHDR and CDR2 SFDVKD. The CDR3 protein is CATSDFSSGGDEQFF. As DNA, the CDR3 is TGTGCCACCAGTGATTTCTCTAGCGGAGGCGATGAGCAGTTCTTC.

This clonotype ranks as medium-sized. One junction end disagrees with the germline gene, perhaps due to a read error. The genes are TRBV19 and TRBJ2-5; 13 bases are shared with TRBD2. The CDR3 has 13 residues. The germline V gene has CDR1 LNHDA and CDR2 SQIVND (reference sequence). The CDR3 here is CASSMGTSGAVDF. CDR3 nucleotides: TGTGCCAGTAGTATGGGGACTAGCGGGGCCGTGGACTTC.

This clonotype came up many times. The rearrangement joins TRBV3-1 to TRBJ1-4, with a tentative D call TRBD1 (5 bases). The germline V gene has CDR1 LGHDT and CDR2 YNNKEL (reference sequence). V lost 0 bases and J lost 8, with 13 bases in between. CDR3 length equals 15 residues. CDR3 region: CASSQEREEGEKLFF. Written as DNA, the CDR3 is TGTGCCAGCAGCCAAGAACGGGAAGAGGGGGAAAAACTGTTTTTT. Full variable domain (missing parts from reference TRBV3-1 and TRBJ1-4): DTAVSQTPKYLVTQMGNDKSIKCEQNLGHDTMYWYKQDSKKFLKIMFSYNNKELIINETVPNRFSPKSPDKAHLNLHINSLELGDSAVYFCASSQEREEGEKLFFGSGTQLSVL.